This TCR beta chain was retrieved from a study of memory CD4+ T cells and cytomegalovirus serostatus. CDR1 and CDR2 from the germline V gene are MNHEY and SMNVEV (reference sequence). CDR3 size: 16 residues. V dropped 6 bases and J dropped 4; count of bases not matched to a gene: 11. The sort gate was single viable CD3+CD4+CD8-CD45RO+ cells for memory CD4+ T cells. Serostatus was set by detecting CMV pp150, pp28, p38, p52 IgG. In the original workflow: Out-of-frame sequences were removed, leaving 2 million to 2.5 million distinct TCRbeta sequences. Assay: immunoSEQ multiplex PCR; the TCRdb copy retains only in-frame clones and omits some. From that table come the V and J calls and clone size; the DNA was used to work out D and trimming. This table holds over 65,000 clones, around 80% found once. Concerning this clone itself: As yet, its antigen is unknown.

Notes on the study in general: Each of approximately 61 CMV-associated TCRbeta sequences occurred in one to five individuals.

The chain joins TRBV27 to TRBJ2-7; 11 bases fit TRBD1. The source is an adult in good health and CMV-seronegative. Sample: memory CD4+ T cells from blood. CDR3 in amino acids: CASSYAPGTGGYEQYF. The CDR3 region has the DNA TGTGCCAGCAGCTATGCCCCCGGGACAGGGGGTTACGAGCAGTACTTC.